This T cell receptor (beta chain) was recorded in a study of blood T cell repertoires in COVID-19. The CDR3 totals 12 residues. The V end was cut by 3 bases, the J end by 7 bases, with 9 bases between. CDR1 is SGHTA, CDR2 FQGNSA, per germline. Only in-frame clones appear in the TCRdb table, and some are missing; sequencing was by immunoSEQ multiplex PCR. The sample lists about 200,000 clones, roughly 75% seen once, with 7% to 8.5% in the top ten. Material for sequencing was peripheral blood. The V call is TRBV7-2, the J call TRBJ1-2; possible D gene TRBD1, 6 bases. The source of this sequence is a woman between 70 and 85 years old with acute or convalescent COVID-19. CDR3: CASSFQGPGYTF. Here the CDR3 DNA reads TGTGCCAGCAGCTTCCAGGGGCCTGGCTACACCTTC.